This TCR beta chain was sequenced during a study of blood T cell repertoires in COVID-19. Clones were sequenced by immunoSEQ multiplex PCR, and TCRdb holds only the in-frame ones, with some missing. The sample lists tens of thousands of clones, 87% occurring once. The CDR3 spans 11 residues. Germline assignment: CDR1 LGHDT and CDR2 YNNKEL (reference sequence). Losses at the gene ends were 4 bases for V and 14 bases for J; bases not matched to a gene: 5. The source material was peripheral blood. The V and J genes are TRBV3-1 (or the pseudogene TRBV3-2) and TRBJ2-1; 7 positions agree with TRBD2. This TCR was recovered from a woman of 80 years or more with acute or convalescent COVID-19. In DNA form, the CDR3 reads TGTGCCAGCAGCCCCGGGGAGGGGAAGTTCTTC. Protein: CASSPGEGKFF.